In its sample, the clone carrying this TCR beta chain was seen a few times. The antigen is not known. The germline gene is not matched at one end of the junction; a read error may be the cause. Germline CDR1 ENHRY, CDR2 SYGVKD. This CDR3 contains 14 residues. Alopecia areata patients provided lesional scalp punch biopsies and peripheral blood, both collected for the study. The source of the sample is a study of CD8+ T cells in alopecia areata. Study details: Treatment of the treated patients consisted of oral tofacitinib, 5 to 10 mg twice daily. Study-wide results and limits: Clonality in lesional scalp, especially alopecia totalis/universalis, exceeded that of normal scalp. Whereas mice showed it more clearly, TCR sharing across patients was murkier, possibly because of HLA.

Sequencing relied on a cDNA template that was reverse transcribed from extracted RNA. TCRdb keeps only in-frame clones here, not all; method: immunoSEQ multiplex PCR. The sample contains some 95,000 clones, roughly two fifths of which appear only once. Sequencing was done on a sample of CD4+ T cells sorted from blood. The rearrangement links TRBV10-3 to TRBJ2-1; 7 nucleotides match TRBD2. This clonotype was obtained from a human donor with alopecia areata. Here the CDR3 DNA reads TGTGCCATCAGGCAGCGGGACTCCTCCAATGAGCAGTTCTTC. Protein sequence: CAIRQRDSSNEQFF.